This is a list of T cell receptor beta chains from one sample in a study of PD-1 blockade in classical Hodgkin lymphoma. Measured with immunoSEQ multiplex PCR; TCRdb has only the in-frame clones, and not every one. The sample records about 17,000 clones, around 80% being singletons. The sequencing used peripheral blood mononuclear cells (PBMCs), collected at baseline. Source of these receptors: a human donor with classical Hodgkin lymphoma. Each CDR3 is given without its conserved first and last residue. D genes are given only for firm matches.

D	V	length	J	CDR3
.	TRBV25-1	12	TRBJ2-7	ATIPRRANYEQY
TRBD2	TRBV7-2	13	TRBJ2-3	ASRPLAGISDTQY
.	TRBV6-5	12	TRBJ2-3	AVRPQRMTDTQY
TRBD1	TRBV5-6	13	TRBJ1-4	ASSPWTGPNEKLF
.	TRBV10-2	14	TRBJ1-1	ASRPGQPGGHTEAF
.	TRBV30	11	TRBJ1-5	AWSTQGGQPQH
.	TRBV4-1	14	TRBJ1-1	ASSPGGVPLGGEAF
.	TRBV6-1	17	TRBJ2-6	ASSETRRVGSAGANVLT
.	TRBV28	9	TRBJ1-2	ASSGTSGYT
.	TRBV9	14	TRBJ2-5	ASSVLGTGYQETQY
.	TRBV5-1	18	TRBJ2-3	ASSLAVMPELEEEADTQY
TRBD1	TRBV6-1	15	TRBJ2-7	ASSEASLDRVFYEQY
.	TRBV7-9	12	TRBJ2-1	ASSRRGAIDEQF
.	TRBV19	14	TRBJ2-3	ASSIPGGFSTDTQY
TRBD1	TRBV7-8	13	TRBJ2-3	ASSVSTGFEDTQY
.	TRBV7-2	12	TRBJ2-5	ASSPPNVQETQY
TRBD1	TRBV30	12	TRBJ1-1	AWERTGLNTEAF
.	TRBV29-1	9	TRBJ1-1	SVTPGSEAF
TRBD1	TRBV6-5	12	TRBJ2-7	ASSYGTASYEQY
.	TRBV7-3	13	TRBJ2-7	ASSLMGGTAYEQY
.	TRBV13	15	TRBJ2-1	ASSLGLTEQSYNEQF
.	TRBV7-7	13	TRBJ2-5	ASSPGRVYQETQY
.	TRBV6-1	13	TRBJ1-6	ASSDWGLDNSPLH
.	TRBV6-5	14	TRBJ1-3	ASSFLSASSGNTIY
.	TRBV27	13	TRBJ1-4	ASSSSGARYEKLF
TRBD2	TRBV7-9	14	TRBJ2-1	ASSLRASGDYNEQF
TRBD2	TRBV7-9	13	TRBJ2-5	ASSLRAGGSETQY
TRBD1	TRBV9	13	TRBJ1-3	ASSAQGGSGNTIY
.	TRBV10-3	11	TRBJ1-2	AISEAGIYGYT
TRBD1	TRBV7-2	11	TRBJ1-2	ASSFPDRGGYT
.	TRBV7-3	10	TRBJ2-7	ASSGQGSEQY
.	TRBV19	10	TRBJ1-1	ASSMRATEAF
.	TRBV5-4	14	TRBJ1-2	ASSLAPGGRNYGYT
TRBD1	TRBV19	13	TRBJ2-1	ASTGSDRVYNEQF
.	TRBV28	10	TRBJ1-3	ASSLGGNTIY
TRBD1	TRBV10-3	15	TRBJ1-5	AISDHGQGRMSQPQH
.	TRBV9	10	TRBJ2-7	ASSGESYEQY
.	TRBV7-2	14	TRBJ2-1	ASSLGGLSATFSGF
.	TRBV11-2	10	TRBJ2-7	ASSFDTYEQY